The 13 T cell receptor beta chains presented below share a single source sample, sequenced in a study of T-cell memory formation after mild COVID-19 (dated by TCRdb to the early 2020s). The library relied on 5' RACE. The listed sequencing device is Illumina NovaSeq 6000. TCRdb trimmed public reads at Q25 via fastp, called clones via MiXCR and kept in-frame beta chains. Every distinct CDR3 protein forms one entry, paired with its most common genes and DNA. For this sample the table gives 110,000 to 150,000 distinct CDR3 sequences, of which less than 25% were detected only once. About 24% of the sample is held by the ten biggest clonotypes. The sample was PBMCs or a T cell subset sorted from them (not recorded which). The receptors here all came from an adult woman who had mild COVID-19 (a few samples of this study predate the infection). The sample titles of this study are shuffled in the database, so cell type and time point are left out; the donor was told from shared clones.

This clonotype was counted a few times. The chain has TRBV9 and TRBJ2-5; tentative D call: TRBD2 (5 bases). The CDR3 length is 16 residues. The V end was cut by 5 bases, the J end by 5 bases, with 22 bases between. Germline V gene lookup returns CDR1 SGDLS and CDR2 YYNGEE. The CDR3 nucleotides read TGTGCCAGCAGTGGAGGCCAGCGGAGATTGGGGGAGACCCAGTACTTC. Translation gives CASSGGQRRLGETQYF.

A few counts support this clonotype. This rearrangement joins TRBV10-3 to TRBJ2-1, with D unclear. The CDR3 loop spans 12 amino acids. Germline lookup yields CDR1 ENHRY and CDR2 SYGVKD. The V gene lost 8 bases and the J gene lost 2 bases, with 7 bases spanning the gap. In nucleotides, the CDR3 is TGTGCCATCGAGTCGGCCTACAATGAGCAGTTCTTC. Its translation: CAIESAYNEQFF.

This rearrangement joins TRBV12-3 or TRBV12-4 to TRBJ2-2; 13 nucleotides agree with TRBD2. The CDR3 totals 17 residues. V dropped 5 bases and J dropped 5; count of bases not matched to a gene: 8. For the CDR3, the DNA is TGTGCCAGCAGTCGCACTAGCGGGGGGGCCAGGACCGGGGAGCTGTTTTTT. It translates to CASSRTSGGARTGELFF.

The chain couples TRBV11-2 to TRBJ2-7; a weak D match, TRBD1 (6 bases). Germline assignment: CDR1 SGHAT and CDR2 FQNNGV. Trimming shortened V by 4 bases and J by 2 bases, and 9 bases separated the two germline ends. The CDR3 is 13 residues long. CDR3 residues: CASSSRGPYEQYF. As DNA, the CDR3 is TGTGCCAGCAGCTCCAGGGGTCCCTACGAGCAGTACTTC. The variable domain in full, with the rest retrieved from reference TRBV11-2 and TRBJ2-7, is EAGVAQSPRYKIIEKRQSVAFWCNPISGHATLYWYQQILGQGPKLLIQFQNNGVVDDSQLPKDRFSAERLKGVDSTLKIQPAKLEDSAVYLCASSSRGPYEQYFGPGTRLTVT.

V is TRBV6-5 and J is TRBJ1-1; D ambiguous. V was shortened by 0 bases and J by 4 bases, with 9 bases between the two germline ends. CDR3 length: 14 amino acids. Germline V gene data show CDR1 as MNHEY and CDR2 as SVGAGI. CDR3 protein: CASSYSFPATEAFF. The CDR3 DNA is TGTGCCAGCAGTTACTCCTTTCCCGCCACTGAAGCTTTCTTT.

The rearrangement joins TRBV12-3 or TRBV12-4 to TRBJ2-7; 8 bases line up with TRBD1. V shed 3 bases, J shed 4 bases, and the junction held 5 bases outside the gene matches. The CDR3 runs 14 residues. The DNA of the CDR3 is TGTGCCAGCAGTTTGGGACAGGTACGGTACGAGCAGTACTTC. It translates to CASSLGQVRYEQYF.

The gene calls are TRBV7-9 and TRBJ2-7; TRBD1 matches at 7 bases. Unmatched junction bases numbered 1, after V lost 3 bases and J lost 5 bases. Germline V gives CDR1 SEHNR, CDR2 FQNEAQ (reference sequence). The length of the CDR3 is 12 residues. CDR3 sequence (DNA): TGTGCCAGCAGCTTGAGGGGGCACGAGCAGTACTTC. This sequence encodes CASSLRGHEQYF.

This chain connects TRBV7-9 to TRBJ2-7, with 10 bases fitting TRBD2. The ends lost 5 bases at V and 5 bases at J; junction bases unmatched: 6. CDR1 and CDR2 (germline): SEHNR, FQNEAQ (reference sequence). The CDR3 loop spans 14 amino acids. The CDR3 loop is CASSPRLAGDEQYF. CDR3 DNA: TGTGCCAGCAGCCCCCGGCTAGCGGGAGACGAGCAGTACTTC.

The rearrangement joins TRBV15 to TRBJ2-5; 7 bases match TRBD2. With 1 base clipped from V and 4 bases from J, the junction kept 3 bases outside the gene matches. The CDR3 runs 14 residues. Germline CDR1 is LNHNV and CDR2 is YYDKDF (reference sequence). The DNA for the CDR3 is TGTGCCACCAGCAGAGGACTAGCAGGAGAGACCCAGTACTTC. It encodes CATSRGLAGETQYF.

This clonotype was observed a handful of times. V and J are TRBV9 and TRBJ2-1; unclear D gene. The CDR3 length is 11 residues. Germline loops: CDR1 SGDLS, CDR2 YYNGEE. Trimming pared 5 bases from V and 5 bases from J, leaving 5 bases between. The CDR3 region has the DNA TGTGCCAGCAGGGGAAACAATGAGCAGTTCTTC. It translates to CASRGNNEQFF.

This clonotype was picked up a small number of times. V and J are TRBV29-1 and TRBJ2-7, with 7 bases identical to TRBD1. CDR3 size: 13 residues. The V gene's germline CDR1 is SQVTM and CDR2 ANQGSEA. Unmatched junction bases numbered 6, after V lost 5 bases and J lost 2 bases. CDR3 nucleotides: TGCAGCGTTCAAGCACAGGGGCCCTACGAGCAGTACTTC. This gives the protein CSVQAQGPYEQYF.

V gene TRBV20-1 combines with J gene TRBJ2-7; no clear D gene. Germline-derived CDR1 and CDR2 are DFQATT and SNEGSKA (reference sequence). Trimming took 0 bases from V and 0 from J, leaving 3 bases between them. CDR3 size: 12 residues. CDR3 in DNA: TGCAGTGCTAGAGAGGACTCCTACGAGCAGTACTTC. Encoded protein: CSAREDSYEQYF.

The chain is built from TRBV19 and TRBJ1-1; D is unclear. Germline assignment: CDR1 LNHDA and CDR2 SQIVND (reference sequence). This CDR3 has 11 residues. V was shortened by 5 bases and J by 11 bases, with 12 bases between the two germline ends. Here the CDR3 reads CASSDGDEAFF. Written as DNA, the CDR3 is TGTGCCAGTAGTGACGGCGATGAGGCTTTCTTT.